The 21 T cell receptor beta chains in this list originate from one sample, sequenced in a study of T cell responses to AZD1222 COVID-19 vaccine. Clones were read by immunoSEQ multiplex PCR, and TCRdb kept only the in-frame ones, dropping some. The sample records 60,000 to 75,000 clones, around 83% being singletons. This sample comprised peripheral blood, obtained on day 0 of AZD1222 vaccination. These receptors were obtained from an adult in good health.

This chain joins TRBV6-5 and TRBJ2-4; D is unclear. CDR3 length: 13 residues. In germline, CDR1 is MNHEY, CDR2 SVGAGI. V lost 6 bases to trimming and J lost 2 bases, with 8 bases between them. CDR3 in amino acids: CASSPEPKNIQYF. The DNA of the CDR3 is TGTGCCAGCAGCCCCGAGCCCAAAAACATTCAGTACTTC.

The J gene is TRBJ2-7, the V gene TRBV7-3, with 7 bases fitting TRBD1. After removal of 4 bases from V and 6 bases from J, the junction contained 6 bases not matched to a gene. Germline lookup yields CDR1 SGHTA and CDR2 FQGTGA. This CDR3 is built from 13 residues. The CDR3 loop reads CASSSTGSLEQYF. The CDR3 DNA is TGTGCCAGCAGCTCGACAGGGTCCCTCGAGCAGTACTTC.

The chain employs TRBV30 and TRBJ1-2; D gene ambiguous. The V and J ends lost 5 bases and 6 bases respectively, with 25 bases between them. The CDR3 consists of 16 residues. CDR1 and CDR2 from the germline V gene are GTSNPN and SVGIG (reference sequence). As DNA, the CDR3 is TGTGCCTGGCCACCACCCTCAAGCAGTCAGTTGGATGGCTACACCTTC. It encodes CAWPPPSSSQLDGYTF.

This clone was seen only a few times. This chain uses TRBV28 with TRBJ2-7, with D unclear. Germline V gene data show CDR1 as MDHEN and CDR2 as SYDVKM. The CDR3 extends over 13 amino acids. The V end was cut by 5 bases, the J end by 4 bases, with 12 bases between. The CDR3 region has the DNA TGTGCCAGCAGTCAAATCGACTCTTACGAGCAGTACTTC. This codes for CASSQIDSYEQYF.

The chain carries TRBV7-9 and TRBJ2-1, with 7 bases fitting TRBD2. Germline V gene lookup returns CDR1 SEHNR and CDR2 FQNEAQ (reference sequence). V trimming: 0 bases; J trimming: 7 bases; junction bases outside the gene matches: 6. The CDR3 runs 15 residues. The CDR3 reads CASSLAGGPENEQFF. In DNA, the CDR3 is TGTGCCAGCAGCTTAGCGGGAGGGCCTGAGAATGAGCAGTTCTTC.

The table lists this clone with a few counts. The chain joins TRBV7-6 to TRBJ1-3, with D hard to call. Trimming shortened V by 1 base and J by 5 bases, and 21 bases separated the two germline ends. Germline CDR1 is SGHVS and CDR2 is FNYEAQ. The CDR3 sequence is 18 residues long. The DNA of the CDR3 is TGTGCCAGCAGCTTAGAAGTCACGAAAAGTACCGGTCGAAACACCATATATTTT. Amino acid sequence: CASSLEVTKSTGRNTIYF.

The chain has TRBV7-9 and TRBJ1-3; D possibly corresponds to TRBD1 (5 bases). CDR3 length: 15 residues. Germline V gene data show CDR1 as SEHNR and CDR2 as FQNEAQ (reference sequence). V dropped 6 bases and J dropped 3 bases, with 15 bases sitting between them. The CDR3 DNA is TGTGCCAGCAGGGCCTCAGGGCTAAGTGGAAACACCATATATTTT. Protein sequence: CASRASGLSGNTIYF. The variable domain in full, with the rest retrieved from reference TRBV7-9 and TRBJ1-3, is DTGVSQNPRHKITKRGQNVTFRCDPISEHNRLYWYRQTLGQGPEFLTYFQNEAQLEKSRLLSDRFSAERPKGSFSTLEIQRTEQGDSAMYLCASRASGLSGNTIYFGEGSWLTVV.

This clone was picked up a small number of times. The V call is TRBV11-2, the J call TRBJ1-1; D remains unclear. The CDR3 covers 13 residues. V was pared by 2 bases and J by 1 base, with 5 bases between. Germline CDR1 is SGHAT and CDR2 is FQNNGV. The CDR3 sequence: CASSLTRNTEAFF. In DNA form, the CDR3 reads TGTGCCAGCAGCTTAACGAGGAACACTGAAGCTTTCTTT.

As DNA, the CDR3 is TGCGCCAGCAGCTTTCGTGGCGGGAGGAGCAACAATGAGCAGTTCTTC. Translating it yields CASSFRGGRSNNEQFF. V usage is TRBV5-1 and J usage is TRBJ2-1; TRBD2 agrees at 8 bases. The CDR3 has 16 amino acids. Germline V CDR1 and CDR2: SGHRS, YFSETQ. V shed 2 bases, J shed 5 bases, and the junction held 9 bases outside the gene matches.

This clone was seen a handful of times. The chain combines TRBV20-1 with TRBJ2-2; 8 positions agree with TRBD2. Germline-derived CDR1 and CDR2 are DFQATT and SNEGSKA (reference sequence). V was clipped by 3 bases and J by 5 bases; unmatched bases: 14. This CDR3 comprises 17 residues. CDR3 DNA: TGCAGTGCTAGTGCGGAGACAGCGGGAGTGGTAACCGGGGAGCTGTTTTTT. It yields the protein CSASAETAGVVTGELFF.

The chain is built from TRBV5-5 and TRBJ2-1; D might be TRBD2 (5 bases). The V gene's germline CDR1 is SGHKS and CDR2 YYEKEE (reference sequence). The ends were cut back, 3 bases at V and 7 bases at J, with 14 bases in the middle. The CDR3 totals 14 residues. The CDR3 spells CASSSFLTGNEQFF. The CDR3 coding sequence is TGTGCCAGCAGCTCCTTCCTTACGGGGAATGAGCAGTTCTTC.

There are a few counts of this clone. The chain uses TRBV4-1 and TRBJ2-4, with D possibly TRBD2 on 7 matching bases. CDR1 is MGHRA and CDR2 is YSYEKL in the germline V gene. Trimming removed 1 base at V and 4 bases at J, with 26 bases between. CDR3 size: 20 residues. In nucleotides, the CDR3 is TGCGCCAGCAGCCAAGTCAGGGCAGGGGAGGCGGGAGTGGGTAAAAACATTCAGTACTTC. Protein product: CASSQVRAGEAGVGKNIQYF.

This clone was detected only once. CDR3 amino acids: CASSILWSDRVSAYEQYF. As DNA, the CDR3 is TGTGCCAGTAGTATTTTATGGTCGGACAGGGTTTCTGCCTACGAGCAGTACTTC. The J gene is TRBJ2-7, the V gene TRBV19, with TRBD1 identical over 8 bases. V lost 3 bases and J lost 2; bases outside the gene matches: 15. CDR1 is LNHDA, CDR2 SQIVND, per germline (reference sequence). The CDR3 is 18 residues long.

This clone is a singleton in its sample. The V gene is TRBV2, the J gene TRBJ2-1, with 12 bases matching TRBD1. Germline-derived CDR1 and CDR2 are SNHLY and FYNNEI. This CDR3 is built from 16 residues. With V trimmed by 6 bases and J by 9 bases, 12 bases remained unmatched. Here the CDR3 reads CASRSPGQGARGEQFF. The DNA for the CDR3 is TGTGCCAGCAGGTCCCCGGGACAGGGGGCAAGGGGTGAGCAGTTCTTC.

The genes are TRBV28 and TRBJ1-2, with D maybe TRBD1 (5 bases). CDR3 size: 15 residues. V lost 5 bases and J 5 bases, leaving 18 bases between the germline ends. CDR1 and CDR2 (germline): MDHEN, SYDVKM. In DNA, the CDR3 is TGTGCCAGCAGTGATCCGGGACGGCCTATTTATGGCTACACCTTC. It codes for CASSDPGRPIYGYTF.

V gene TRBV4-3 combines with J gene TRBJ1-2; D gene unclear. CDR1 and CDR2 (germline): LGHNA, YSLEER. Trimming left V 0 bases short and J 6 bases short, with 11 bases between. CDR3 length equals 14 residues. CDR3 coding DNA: TGCGCCAGCAGCCAAGATAACTACCGGGATGGCTACACCTTC. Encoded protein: CASSQDNYRDGYTF.

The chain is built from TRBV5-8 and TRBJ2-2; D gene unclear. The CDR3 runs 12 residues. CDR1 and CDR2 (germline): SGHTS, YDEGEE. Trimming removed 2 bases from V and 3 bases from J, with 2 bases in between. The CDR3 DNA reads TGTGCCAGCAGCTTATACACCGGGGAGCTGTTTTTT. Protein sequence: CASSLYTGELFF.

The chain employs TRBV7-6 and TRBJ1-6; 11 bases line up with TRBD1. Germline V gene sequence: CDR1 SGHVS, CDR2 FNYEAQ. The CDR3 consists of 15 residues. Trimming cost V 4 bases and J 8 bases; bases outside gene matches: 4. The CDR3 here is CASSSGQGAHSPLHF. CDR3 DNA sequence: TGTGCCAGCAGCTCCGGACAGGGGGCACATTCACCCCTCCACTTT. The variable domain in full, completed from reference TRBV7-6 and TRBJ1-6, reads GAGVSQSPRYKVTKRGQDVALRCDPISGHVSLYWYRQALGQGPEFLTYFNYEAQQDKSGLPNDRFSAERPEGSISTLTIQRTEQRDSAMYRCASSSGQGAHSPLHFGNGTRLTVT.

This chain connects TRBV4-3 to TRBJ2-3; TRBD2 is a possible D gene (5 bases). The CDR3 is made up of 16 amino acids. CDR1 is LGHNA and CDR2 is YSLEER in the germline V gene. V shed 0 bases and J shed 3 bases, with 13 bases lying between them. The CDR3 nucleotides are TGCGCCAGCAGCCAAGAAGGCGCTAGCTTGACAGATACGCAGTATTTT. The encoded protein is CASSQEGASLTDTQYF.

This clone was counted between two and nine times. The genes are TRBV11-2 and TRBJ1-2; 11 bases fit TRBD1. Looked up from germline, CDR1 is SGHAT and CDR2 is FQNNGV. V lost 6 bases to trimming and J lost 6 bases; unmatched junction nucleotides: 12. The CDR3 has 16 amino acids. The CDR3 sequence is CASRQIGTGGLDGYTF. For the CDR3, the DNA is TGTGCCAGCAGGCAAATTGGGACAGGGGGATTGGATGGCTACACCTTC.

For the CDR3, the DNA is TGTGCCAGCAGCGTAGAAGGAACAGGGTCTAATGAAAAACTGTTTTTT. Encoded protein: CASSVEGTGSNEKLFF. The chain carries TRBV9 and TRBJ1-4; possibly TRBD1 for D (6 bases). The V gene lost 0 bases and the J gene lost 3 bases, with 12 bases spanning the gap. CDR3 length equals 16 residues. CDR1 is SGDLS and CDR2 is YYNGEE in the germline V gene.